This T cell receptor beta chain comes out of a study of long-term antiretroviral therapy in people with HIV. Sequencing used immunoSEQ v3.0 at survey level. TCRdb keeps only in-frame clones here, not all; method: immunoSEQ multiplex PCR. The repertoire holds 30,000 to 40,000 clones, with roughly 80% as singletons. Worth noting for this clone: What it binds is unknown.

General study points: Post-ART samples showed increased diversity that remained below transplant donor control levels.

CDR1 SGHDT and CDR2 YYEEEE come from the germline V gene. This CDR3 contains 17 residues. Trimming cost V 0 bases and J 6 bases, with 19 bases left between them. The rearrangement links TRBV5-6 to TRBJ2-1; tentatively, D is TRBD1 (5 bases). This TCR was recovered from a woman between 45 and 60 years old with HIV. Specimen: unsorted PBMCs, collected 2 years after starting antiretroviral therapy. The CDR3 loop is CASSLVGMQGSLNEQFF. The CDR3 DNA reads TGTGCCAGCAGCTTGGTAGGGATGCAGGGTTCTCTCAATGAGCAGTTCTTC.